This is a list of T cell receptor beta chains from one sample in a study of patients and donors after allogeneic stem cell transplantation. Each CDR3 protein is one row after TCRdb ran MiXCR on the RT-PCR reads. The sample shows fewer than 500,000 distinct CDR3 sequences, approximately 16% of them seen only once. Sequenced input: blood, either unsorted or a sorted T cell fraction (not recorded which). The source is a human donor who was either an allogeneic HSCT recipient or a stem cell or donor lymphocyte infusion donor (not recorded which). It is not recorded whose cells these are; they may come from a transplant donor. CDR3s include the opening cysteine and the closing phenylalanine or tryptophan. D genes are given only for firm matches. Clone size appears in some rows only: once, few, many, or a class for an expanded clone.

.,TRBD1,TRBJ1-1,TRBV7-9,TGTGCCAGCAGCCCCCGGACAGGACCCATGAACACTGAAGCTTTCTTT,CASSPRTGPMNTEAFF
many,TRBD1,TRBJ2-7,TRBV7-2,TGTGCCAGCAGCCCTGGGACAGGGATCTCCTACGAGCAGTACTTC,CASSPGTGISYEQYF
many,TRBD1,TRBJ1-2,TRBV12-3/TRBV12-4,TGTGCCAGCAGTCTAACCGGGACAGGAGATTATGGCTACACCTTC,CASSLTGTGDYGYTF
.,TRBD2,TRBJ2-7,TRBV7-9,TGTGCCAGCAGCTTAGTACTAGCGGGAGGGCCCCACGAGCAGTACTTC,CASSLVLAGGPHEQYF
.,.,TRBJ2-7,TRBV14,TGTGCCAGCAGCCATCGGACCACCTACGAGCAGTACTTC,CASSHRTTYEQYF
.,.,TRBJ1-1,TRBV6-5,TGTGCCAGCAGTTACTCTGGACGATTAGGCACTGAAGCTTTCTTT,CASSYSGRLGTEAFF
many,.,TRBJ1-5,TRBV24-1,TGTGCCACCAGTGATTTCCGAGGGAATCAGCCCCAGCATTTT,CATSDFRGNQPQHF
.,TRBD2,TRBJ2-5,TRBV7-7,TGTGCCAGCAGCTCAACGACTAGCGGGACCCAAGAGACCCAGTACTTC,CASSSTTSGTQETQYF
.,TRBD1,TRBJ2-2,TRBV30,TGTGCCTGGAGTCCTACGACAGGGACCGGGGAGCTGTTTTTT,CAWSPTTGTGELFF
few,TRBD1,TRBJ1-4,TRBV9,TGTGCCAGCAGCGGACAGGGGACCCACAGTGAAAAACTGTTTTTT,CASSGQGTHSEKLFF
.,.,TRBJ1-5,TRBV20-1,TGCAGTGCTAGGCCCCGGGGTGTGCACCCCCAGCATTTT,CSARPRGVHPQHF
many,TRBD2,TRBJ2-1,TRBV7-6,TGTGCCAGCAGCTTCGGACTAGCGGGAGTGTATGAGCAGTTCTTC,CASSFGLAGVYEQFF
few,.,TRBJ1-4,TRBV7-2,TGTGCCAGCAGCTTAGGGTGGGGAAGTGAAAAACTGTTTTTT,CASSLGWGSEKLFF
.,.,TRBJ1-5,TRBV12-5,TGTGCTCGCCGCGTGCCCCAGCATTTT,CARRVPQHF
.,TRBD2,TRBJ2-7,TRBV6-5,TGTGCCAGCAGTTATACTCCCCTGAGCGGGAGGGTCCGGGAGCAGTACTTC,CASSYTPLSGRVREQYF
.,.,TRBJ2-1,TRBV2,TGTGCCACCGACGGGGGAGAGAGGGTCAATGAGCAGTTCTTC,CATDGGERVNEQFF
.,.,TRBJ1-2,TRBV28,TGTGCCAGCAGCCATGGACAGTTCTGGGCCTATGGCTACACCTTC,CASSHGQFWAYGYTF
.,.,TRBJ2-7,TRBV20-1,TGCAGTGCTGAGTTGTGGGCTAGCGACGAGCAGTACTTC,CSAELWASDEQYF
many,.,TRBJ2-5,TRBV6-5,TGTGCCAGCAGTTACGGGAACCAGCTGGGGACCCAGTACTTC,CASSYGNQLGTQYF
few,TRBD2,TRBJ2-7,TRBV11-2,TGTGCCAGCAGCTTAATCTTGAGGTCTAGCGGGGGGGCGGTCAACGAGCAGTACTTC,CASSLILRSSGGAVNEQYF
few,.,TRBJ2-2,TRBV7-3,TGTGCCAGCCGGCTAGCGACGGCCGGGGAGCTGTTTTTT,CASRLATAGELFF
few,.,TRBJ1-1,TRBV6-2/TRBV6-3,TGTGCCAGCAGTTACTCGCCCGGGGGCCCATCGAACACTGAAGCTTTCTTT,CASSYSPGGPSNTEAFF
many,.,TRBJ2-1,TRBV5-1,TGCGCCAGCAGTAATTACATTCCTTTATCCTACAATGAGCAGTTCTTC,CASSNYIPLSYNEQFF
few,.,TRBJ1-2,TRBV10-3,TGTGCCATCAGTCGCCCTTCGGGGGAGGGCTACACCTTC,CAISRPSGEGYTF
few,.,TRBJ2-1,TRBV14,TGTGCCAGCAGCCAAGTCGCCCACAATGAGCAGTTCTTC,CASSQVAHNEQFF
.,.,TRBJ2-7,TRBV5-5,TGTGCCAGCAGCTTGGCCGCATGGGGAGACTACGAGCAGTACTTC,CASSLAAWGDYEQYF
many,.,TRBJ1-6,TRBV12-3/TRBV12-4,TGTGCCAGCAGTTTAAGGGTGACCACAGATAGGATTCGGCATTCACCCCTCCACTTT,CASSLRVTTDRIRHSPLHF
.,TRBD1,TRBJ2-7,TRBV7-6,TGTGCCAGCAGCCCGACGGGACAGTTAGGCTACGAGCAGTACTTC,CASSPTGQLGYEQYF
.,.,TRBJ2-2,TRBV6-5,TGTGCCAGCAGTTACAGGGACTGGGGCACCGGGGAGCTGTTTTTT,CASSYRDWGTGELFF
.,TRBD1,TRBJ1-2,TRBV6-2/TRBV6-3,TGTGCCAGCAGTCGCCTGACAGGGGTGGATGGCTACACCTTC,CASSRLTGVDGYTF
many,.,TRBJ2-7,TRBV12-3/TRBV12-4,TGTGCCAGCAGTTCAGCTACCGAGCAGTACTTC,CASSSATEQYF
many,.,TRBJ1-3,TRBV7-9,TGTGCCAGCAGTTTAGCCAGCTCTGGAAACACCATATATTTT,CASSLASSGNTIYF
.,TRBD2,TRBJ2-4,TRBV19,TGTGCCAGTAGTATGGCGACTAGCGGGAGCAACATTCAGTACTTC,CASSMATSGSNIQYF
.,.,TRBJ2-1,TRBV7-2,TGTGCCAGCAGCTTAGGGCCCCACACCTACAATGAGCAGTTCTTC,CASSLGPHTYNEQFF
.,TRBD1,TRBJ2-7,TRBV12-3/TRBV12-4,TGTGCCAGCAGCCGAAAGACAGGGCCCTATTACGAGCAGTACTTC,CASSRKTGPYYEQYF
few,.,TRBJ2-4,TRBV7-8,TGTGCCAGCAGCTTAGCTGCGGGCTCGTTAACCAAAAACATTCAGTACTTC,CASSLAAGSLTKNIQYF
.,.,TRBJ1-4,TRBV7-8,TGTGCCAGCAGCAGAGATAGGATATTAGGTGAAAAACTGTTTTTT,CASSRDRILGEKLFF